Below are 8 T cell receptor beta chains sequenced from a single sample in a study of blood T cell repertoires in COVID-19. The data were produced by immunoSEQ multiplex PCR, yet TCRdb's version contains in-frame clones alone and is incomplete. The table has fewer than 150,000 clones, 70% to 90% seen once; the top ten hold roughly 7.9%. Sequenced sample: peripheral blood. The receptors were gathered from a man aged 65-85 years who had recovered from COVID-19.

The chain combines TRBV6-2 or TRBV6-3 with TRBJ1-5, with D maybe TRBD1 (5 bases). Deletions cut 2 bases from V and 0 bases from J, with 8 bases between. The CDR3 contains 15 residues. CDR1 and CDR2 (germline): MNHEY, SVGEGT. The CDR3 DNA reads as TGTGCCAGCAGTTACGACAGCTATAGCAATCAGCCCCAGCATTTT. Encoded protein: CASSYDSYSNQPQHF.

V gene TRBV6-5 combines with J gene TRBJ2-7; D may be TRBD1 (5 bases). The CDR3 is 13 amino acids. Germline V gene data show CDR1 as MNHEY and CDR2 as SVGAGI. V lost 7 bases and J lost 0, with 10 bases in between. CDR3 residues: CASTKQVSYEQYF. The DNA for the CDR3 is TGTGCCAGCACCAAACAGGTCTCCTACGAGCAGTACTTC.

The V gene is TRBV5-1, the J gene TRBJ1-1; unclear D gene. The V gene lost 2 bases and the J gene lost 0 bases, with 8 bases spanning the gap. CDR1 is SGHRS, CDR2 YFSETQ, per germline. This CDR3 spans 14 amino acids. The CDR3 coding sequence is TGCGCCAGCAGCTTCTCGCAGATGAACACTGAAGCTTTCTTT. Translated, it gives CASSFSQMNTEAFF.

The rearrangement links TRBV2 to TRBJ1-2, with D uncertain. Germline V gene data show CDR1 as SNHLY and CDR2 as FYNNEI. V was trimmed by 5 bases and J by 6 bases, leaving 7 bases between them. The CDR3 length is 11 residues. CDR3 sequence reads: CASSFRDGYTF. The CDR3 DNA reads as TGTGCCAGCAGTTTTCGAGATGGCTACACCTTC.

This clone was observed a single time. V is TRBV30 and J is TRBJ1-2, with unresolved D. Germline V gene sequence: CDR1 GTSNPN, CDR2 SVGIG (reference sequence). This CDR3 has 14 amino acids. The germline V and J ends were trimmed by 3 bases and 4 bases, with 15 bases remaining between them. Here the CDR3 DNA reads TGTGCCTGGAGCGAAGGCCCGGGAATCTATGGCTACACCTTC. Translation: CAWSEGPGIYGYTF.

This chain joins TRBV7-2 and TRBJ1-1; TRBD1 agrees at 8 bases. This CDR3 has 15 residues. CDR1 is SGHTA, CDR2 FQGNSA, per germline. Losses at the gene ends were 5 bases for V and 2 bases for J; bases not matched to a gene: 7. The CDR3 DNA reads as TGTGCCAGCAGCCTTCAGGGGGCGATTAACACTGAAGCTTTCTTT. Protein product: CASSLQGAINTEAFF.

This chain joins TRBV7-2 and TRBJ2-5; possibly TRBD1 for D (6 bases). V was clipped by 0 bases and J by 4 bases, with 12 bases between them. The CDR3 is made up of 15 amino acids. Germline-derived CDR1 and CDR2 are SGHTA and FQGNSA. CDR3 in amino acids: CASSLARGSVETQYF. Here the CDR3 DNA reads TGTGCCAGCAGCTTAGCAAGGGGGTCGGTAGAGACCCAGTACTTC. The full variable domain, in which reference TRBV7-2 and TRBJ2-5 provide the parts outside the CDR3, is GAGVSQSPSNKVTEKGKDVELRCDPISGHTALYWYRQSLGQGLEFLIYFQGNSAPDKSGLPSDRFSAERTGGSVSTLTIQRTQQEDSAVYLCASSLARGSVETQYFGPGTRLLVL.

The chain uses TRBV7-9 and TRBJ1-2, with D maybe TRBD1 (6 bases). Germline lookup yields CDR1 SEHNR and CDR2 FQNEAQ (reference sequence). The ends were cut back, 5 bases at V and 8 bases at J, with 18 bases in the middle. This CDR3 is 14 amino acids long. CDR3 DNA: TGTGCCAGCAGCGACAGACAGGCCTTGGGGGGCTACACCTTC. Encoded protein: CASSDRQALGGYTF.